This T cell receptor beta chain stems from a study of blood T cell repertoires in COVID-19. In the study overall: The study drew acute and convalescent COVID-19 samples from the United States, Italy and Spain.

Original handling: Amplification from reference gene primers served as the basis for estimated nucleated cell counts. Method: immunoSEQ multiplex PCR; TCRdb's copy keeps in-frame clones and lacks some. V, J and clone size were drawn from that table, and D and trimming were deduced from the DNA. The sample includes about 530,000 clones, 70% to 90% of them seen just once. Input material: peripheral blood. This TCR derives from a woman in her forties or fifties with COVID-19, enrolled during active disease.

CDR3 bases: TGTGCCAGCAGCCCAACTAGCGGGGGGGATCGGTACGAGCAGTACTTC. Translating it yields CASSPTSGGDRYEQYF. The chain joins TRBV7-9 to TRBJ2-7; 13 bases are shared with TRBD2. Trimming cost V 5 bases and J 4 bases; bases outside gene matches: 8. The CDR3 consists of 16 residues. Germline values: CDR1 SEHNR, CDR2 FQNEAQ (reference sequence).